This entry lists 23 T cell receptor beta chains sequenced from one sample in a study of cytomegalovirus exposure and HLA in healthy donors. The repertoire was sequenced with immunoSEQ multiplex PCR; TCRdb's copy has only in-frame clones and lacks some. Among some 180,000 clones listed, approximately 86% were seen once. The sequenced sample consisted of PBMCs. Receptors were obtained from a man in his thirties or forties in good health and CMV-seropositive.

The genes are TRBV30 and TRBJ2-2; D perhaps matches TRBD1 (5 bases). This CDR3 is built from 17 residues. Trimming removed 4 bases at V and 1 base at J, with 19 bases between. Germline values: CDR1 GTSNPN, CDR2 SVGIG (reference sequence). The CDR3 loop is CAWNQGSNVLNTGELFF. In nucleotides, the CDR3 is TGTGCCTGGAATCAGGGTTCGAATGTGCTGAACACCGGGGAGCTGTTTTTT.

This chain links TRBV9 with TRBJ2-2; TRBD2 matches 12 bases. The junction had 7 bases not matched to a gene; V was cut back by 1 base and J by 6 bases. Germline loops: CDR1 SGDLS, CDR2 YYNGEE. The CDR3 has 17 amino acids. The CDR3 region has the DNA TGTGCCAGCAGCGTAATCGGGACTAGCGGGTATGCCGGGGAGCTGTTTTTT. It is translated as CASSVIGTSGYAGELFF.

V and J are TRBV15 and TRBJ2-7; possibly TRBD1 for D (5 bases). The CDR3 loop spans 13 amino acids. Germline V gene sequence: CDR1 LNHNV, CDR2 YYDKDF (reference sequence). Trimming pared 6 bases from V and 3 bases from J, leaving 12 bases between. CDR3 sequence: CATSGREGYEQYF. The DNA of the CDR3 is TGTGCCACCAGTGGCAGGGAAGGCTACGAGCAGTACTTC.

This clone was counted a few times. In DNA form, the CDR3 reads TGCGCCAGCAGCCCAAGGGTCGGGATGGGGCCCCAGCATTTT. Its translation is CASSPRVGMGPQHF. The chain joins TRBV4-3 to TRBJ1-5; no clear D. The CDR3 runs to 14 residues. The V gene lost 4 bases and the J gene lost 9 bases, with 16 bases spanning the gap. CDR1 is LGHNA, CDR2 YSLEER, per germline.

The chain couples TRBV5-1 to TRBJ1-5; 8 bases fit TRBD1. V lost 4 bases to trimming and J lost 3 bases; unmatched junction nucleotides: 6. The CDR3 consists of 15 residues. In germline, CDR1 is SGHRS, CDR2 YFSETQ. The CDR3 sequence is CASSEGQADNQPQHF. CDR3 sequence (DNA): TGCGCCAGCAGCGAGGGACAGGCGGACAATCAGCCCCAGCATTTT.

The gene calls are TRBV5-1 and TRBJ2-3, with unresolved D. This CDR3 region has 11 residues. Germline assignment: CDR1 SGHRS and CDR2 YFSETQ. Trimming pared 3 bases from V and 4 bases from J, leaving 3 bases between. The CDR3 protein is CASSWADTQYF. The CDR3 DNA reads TGCGCCAGCAGCTGGGCAGATACGCAGTATTTT.

The gene calls are TRBV6-1 and TRBJ1-6; D gene ambiguous. The CDR3 length is 16 residues. Looked up from germline, CDR1 is MNHNS and CDR2 is SASEGT. The V end lost 1 base, the J end lost 9 bases, and 16 bases lay between the germline ends. CDR3 nucleotides: TGTGCCAGCAGTGAAGGGGTGGACCTCGGTGGTTCACCCCTCCACTTT. As protein: CASSEGVDLGGSPLHF.

This clone was picked up one time. The J gene is TRBJ1-5, the V gene TRBV18; 7 bases map to TRBD1. Losses at the gene ends were 3 bases for V and 4 bases for J; bases not matched to a gene: 3. The germline V gene encodes CDR1 KGHSH and CDR2 LQKENI. The CDR3 runs 14 residues. The CDR3 spells CASSPSQGNQPQHF. In DNA, the CDR3 is TGTGCCAGCTCACCTTCACAGGGGAATCAGCCCCAGCATTTT.

The chain uses TRBV6-5 and TRBJ1-2, with D tentatively TRBD1 (5 bases). This CDR3 comprises 12 residues. Germline V CDR1 and CDR2: MNHEY, SVGAGI. V shed 6 bases and J shed 4 bases, with 9 bases lying between them. CDR3 sequence (DNA): TGTGCCAGCAGGGACGACAGCTATGGCTACACCTTC. This codes for CASRDDSYGYTF.

The chain carries TRBV5-6 and TRBJ1-4; TRBD1 matches 8 bases. The germline CDR1 and CDR2 sequences are SGHDT and YYEEEE. This CDR3 has 17 residues. J gave up 2 bases and V 4 bases, and 10 bases lay outside the gene matches. CDR3 bases: TGTGCCAGCAGCCCACGACAGGGGAAGGCTACTAATGAAAAACTGTTTTTT. Its protein is CASSPRQGKATNEKLFF.

The chain employs TRBV29-1 and TRBJ2-1; D perhaps matches TRBD2 (6 bases). V was shortened by 0 bases and J by 8 bases, with 14 bases between the two germline ends. CDR3 length equals 14 residues. From germline, CDR1 is SQVTM and CDR2 ANQGSEA. The CDR3 DNA follows: TGCAGCGTTGAAGATTGGATAGCGGAGTATGAGCAGTTCTTC. Translation gives CSVEDWIAEYEQFF.

The chain carries TRBV7-9 and TRBJ1-2, with unresolved D. The ends were cut back, 4 bases at V and 5 bases at J, with 14 bases in the middle. CDR1 and CDR2 from the germline V gene are SEHNR and FQNEAQ (reference sequence). The CDR3 sequence is 14 residues long. CDR3 sequence reads: CASSSSTGGYGYTF. In nucleotides, the CDR3 is TGTGCCAGCAGCTCCTCCACCGGCGGGTATGGCTACACCTTC.

This clone was seen a single time. The rearrangement joins TRBV27 to TRBJ2-1; 10 bases are a match to TRBD1. The V segment lost 5 bases and the J segment 7 bases; nucleotides outside the gene matches: 17. The germline gives CDR1 MNHEY, CDR2 SMNVEV (reference sequence). The CDR3 runs to 18 residues. The chain's CDR3 is CASSPLRTGTGVWNEQFF. The CDR3 DNA reads TGTGCCAGCAGTCCCCTCCGAACCGGGACAGGGGTTTGGAATGAGCAGTTCTTC.

This chain joins TRBV4-3 and TRBJ2-7; 11 bases are shared with TRBD1. In germline, CDR1 is LGHNA, CDR2 YSLEER. After removal of 0 bases from V and 0 bases from J, the junction contained 1 base not matched to a gene. CDR3 size: 16 residues. CDR3 region: CASSQEGTGGSYEQYF. The CDR3, as DNA: TGCGCCAGCAGCCAAGAAGGGACAGGGGGCTCCTACGAGCAGTACTTC.

Remarks on this clone: The same CDR3 also results from other DNA sequences found in this sample. The V gene is TRBV6-5, the J gene TRBJ1-2; 7 bases are shared with TRBD1. Germline CDR1 reads MNHEY; CDR2 reads SVGAGI. The CDR3 is made up of 16 amino acids. Losses at the gene ends were 0 bases for V and 3 bases for J; bases not matched to a gene: 7. CDR3 nucleotide sequence: TGTGCCAGCAGTTACTCGTCCCAGGGGGGGTACTATGGCTACACCTTC. This gives the protein CASSYSSQGGYYGYTF.

The chain couples TRBV15 to TRBJ2-7, with 11 bases identical to TRBD1. J lost 5 bases, V lost 2 bases, and 5 bases had no gene match. Germline V gene lookup returns CDR1 LNHNV and CDR2 YYDKDF (reference sequence). This CDR3 comprises 15 residues. The CDR3 sequence is CATSRHRDRGDEQYF. The CDR3 region has the DNA TGTGCCACCAGCAGACATCGGGACAGGGGGGACGAGCAGTACTTC.

The V gene is TRBV2, the J gene TRBJ1-4; D perhaps matches TRBD1 (5 bases). V gave up 2 bases and J gave up 8 bases, with 15 bases separating them. Germline V CDR1 and CDR2: SNHLY, FYNNEI. This CDR3 has 15 amino acids. The CDR3 coding sequence is TGTGCCAGCAGTGAAAGGCGGGGCTCAGGGGAAAAACTGTTTTTT. This gives the protein CASSERRGSGEKLFF.

The chain carries TRBV5-4 and TRBJ2-1; tentatively, D is TRBD2 (5 bases). The ends were cut back, 2 bases at V and 10 bases at J, with 7 bases in the middle. Germline assignment: CDR1 SGHNT and CDR2 YYREEE (reference sequence). The CDR3 totals 11 residues. This chain's CDR3 is CASSFGGEQFF. DNA of the CDR3: TGTGCCAGCAGCTTTGGAGGAGAGCAGTTCTTC.

V usage is TRBV13 and J usage is TRBJ2-7; the match to TRBD1 covers 8 bases. The CDR3 consists of 14 residues. Germline V gene sequence: CDR1 PRHDT, CDR2 FYEKMQ (reference sequence). After removal of 5 bases from V and 2 bases from J, the junction contained 5 bases not matched to a gene. CDR3: CASSPRTGTYEQYF. Written as DNA, the CDR3 is TGTGCCAGCAGCCCCCGGACAGGGACCTACGAGCAGTACTTC.

This sequence joins TRBV28 and TRBJ2-1; D unclear. The V and J ends lost 5 bases and 0 bases respectively, with 11 bases between them. The CDR3 totals 15 residues. The V gene's germline CDR1 is MDHEN and CDR2 SYDVKM. This CDR3 reads CASSRIRNSYNEQFF. In DNA form, the CDR3 reads TGTGCCAGCAGTCGCATCAGGAACTCCTACAATGAGCAGTTCTTC.

This rearrangement joins TRBV19 to TRBJ1-1; maybe TRBD1 (5 bases). CDR1 is LNHDA and CDR2 is SQIVND in the germline V gene (reference sequence). This CDR3 contains 12 residues. V lost 1 base and J lost 7, with 7 bases in between. CDR3: CASSIGRGEAFF. CDR3 sequence (DNA): TGTGCCAGTAGTATAGGAAGGGGTGAAGCTTTCTTT.

The chain links TRBV2 to TRBJ2-2, with D maybe TRBD1 (6 bases). Germline lookup yields CDR1 SNHLY and CDR2 FYNNEI. This CDR3 spans 14 amino acids. Trimming cost V 6 bases and J 0 bases, with 8 bases left between them. CDR3 nucleotide sequence: TGTGCCAGCAGGGACAGATCGAACACCGGGGAGCTGTTTTTT. It encodes CASRDRSNTGELFF.

As regards this clone: A junction end diverges from the germline sequence, so it may reflect a read error. The chain is built from TRBV7-7 and TRBJ2-5, with 8 bases identical to TRBD1. The length of the CDR3 is 14 residues. Per the germline V gene, CDR1 is SSHAT and CDR2 is FNYEAQ (reference sequence). DNA of the CDR3: TGTGCTAGCAGCCTCGACAGGGGACAAGAGACCCAGTACTTC. Protein sequence: CASSLDRGQETQYF.